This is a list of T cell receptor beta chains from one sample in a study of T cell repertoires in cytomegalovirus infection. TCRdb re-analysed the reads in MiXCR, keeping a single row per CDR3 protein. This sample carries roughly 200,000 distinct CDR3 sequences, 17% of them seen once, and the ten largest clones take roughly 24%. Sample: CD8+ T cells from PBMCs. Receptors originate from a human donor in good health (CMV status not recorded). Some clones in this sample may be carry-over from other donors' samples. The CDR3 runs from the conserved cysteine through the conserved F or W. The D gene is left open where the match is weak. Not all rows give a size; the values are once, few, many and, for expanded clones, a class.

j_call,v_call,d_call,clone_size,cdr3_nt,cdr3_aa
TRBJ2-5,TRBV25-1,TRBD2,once,TGTGCCAGCATGGGGGTACGGTCACGCGGGGGGGCGGGGTACCAAGAGACCCAGTACTTC,CASMGVRSRGGAGYQETQYF
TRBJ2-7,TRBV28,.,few,TGTGCCGTGGGAGAGGGTTTTAATTTGGAGCAGTACTTC,CAVGEGFNLEQYF
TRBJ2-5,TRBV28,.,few,TGTGCCAGCAGTTTACTTGGCCGAACCCAGTACTTC,CASSLLGRTQYF
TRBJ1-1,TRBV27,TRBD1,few,TGTGCCAGCAGTTTCCGGGACAGGGGGCTCAGAGCTGAAGCTTTCTTT,CASSFRDRGLRAEAFF
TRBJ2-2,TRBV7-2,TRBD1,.,TGTGCCAGCAGCCGACAGGGGATCACCGGGGAGCTGTTTTTT,CASSRQGITGELFF
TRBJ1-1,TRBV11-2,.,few,TGTGCCAGCAGCTTAGATGGAGGGGTAGGCACTGAAGCTTTCTTT,CASSLDGGVGTEAFF
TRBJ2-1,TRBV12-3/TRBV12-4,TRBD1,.,TGTGCCAGCAGTTTAAACAGGGGGATTGAGCAGTTCTTC,CASSLNRGIEQFF
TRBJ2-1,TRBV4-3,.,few,TGCGCCAGCAGCCAAGTAACCCGGGATGAGCAGTTCTTC,CASSQVTRDEQFF
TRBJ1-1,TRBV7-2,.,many,TGTGCCAGCAGCTCCACAGTTATGAACACTGAAGCTTTCTTT,CASSSTVMNTEAFF
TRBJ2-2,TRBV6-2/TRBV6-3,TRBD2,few,TGTGCCAGCACTCTCCCTAGCGGGGGGGCCGTCGGGGAGCTGTTTTTT,CASTLPSGGAVGELFF
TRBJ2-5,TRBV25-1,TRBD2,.,TGTGCCAGCAGTAGGCGGGGGAAAGAGACCCAGTACTTC,CASSRRGKETQYF
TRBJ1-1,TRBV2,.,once,TGTGCCAGCATCGACACGAGGAACACTGAAGCTTTCTTT,CASIDTRNTEAFF
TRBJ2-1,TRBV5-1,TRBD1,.,TGCGCCAGCAGCCCACTGGGGACAGCTAGCTCCTACAATGAGCAGTTCTTC,CASSPLGTASSYNEQFF
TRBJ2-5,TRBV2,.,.,TGTGCCAGCAGTGAATACAGGGTGACGGGGGAGACCCAGTACTTC,CASSEYRVTGETQYF
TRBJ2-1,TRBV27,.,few,TGTGCCAGCAGTTTAGGAATAGCGGCCTACAATGAGCAGTTCTTC,CASSLGIAAYNEQFF
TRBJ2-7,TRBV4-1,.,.,TGCGCCAGCAGCCAGAGGGCAGAGTCCTACGAGCAGTACTTC,CASSQRAESYEQYF
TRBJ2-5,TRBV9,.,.,TGTGCCAGCAGCCCAGAAAGTAGGGTGCAAGAGACCCAGTACTTC,CASSPESRVQETQYF
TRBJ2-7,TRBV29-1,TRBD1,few,TGCAGCGTTGGAGGGGTCCTGGACAGGGTACCCTACGAGCAGTACTTC,CSVGGVLDRVPYEQYF
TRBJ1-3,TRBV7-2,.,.,TGTGCCAGCAGCTCCCCTCTGGGAGCCGGCTCTGGAAACACCATATATTTT,CASSSPLGAGSGNTIYF
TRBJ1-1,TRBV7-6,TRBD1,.,TGTGCCAGCAGCGAAGGACAGGGGGCCGGCACTGAAGCTTTCTTT,CASSEGQGAGTEAFF